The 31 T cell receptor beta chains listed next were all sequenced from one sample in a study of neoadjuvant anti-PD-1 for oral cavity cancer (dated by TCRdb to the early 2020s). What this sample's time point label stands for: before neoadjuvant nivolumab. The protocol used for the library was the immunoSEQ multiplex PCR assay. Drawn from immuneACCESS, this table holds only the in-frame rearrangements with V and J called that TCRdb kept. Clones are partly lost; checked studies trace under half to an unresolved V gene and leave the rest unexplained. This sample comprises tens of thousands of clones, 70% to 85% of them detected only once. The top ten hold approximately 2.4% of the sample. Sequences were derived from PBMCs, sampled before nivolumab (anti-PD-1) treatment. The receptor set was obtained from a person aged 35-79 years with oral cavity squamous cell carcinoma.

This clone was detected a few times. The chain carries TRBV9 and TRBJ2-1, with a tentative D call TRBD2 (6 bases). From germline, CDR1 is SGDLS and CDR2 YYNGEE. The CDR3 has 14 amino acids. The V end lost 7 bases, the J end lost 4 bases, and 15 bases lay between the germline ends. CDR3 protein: CASGPGTLYNEQFF. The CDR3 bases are TGTGCCAGCGGCCCCGGGACTCTTTACAATGAGCAGTTCTTC.

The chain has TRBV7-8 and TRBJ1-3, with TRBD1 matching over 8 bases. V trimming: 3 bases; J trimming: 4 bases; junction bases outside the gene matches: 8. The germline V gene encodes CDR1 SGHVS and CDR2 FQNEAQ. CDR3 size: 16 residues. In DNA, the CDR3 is TGTGCCAGCAGCTTCACTGGACAGGGCTCGGGAAACACCATATATTTT. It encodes CASSFTGQGSGNTIYF.

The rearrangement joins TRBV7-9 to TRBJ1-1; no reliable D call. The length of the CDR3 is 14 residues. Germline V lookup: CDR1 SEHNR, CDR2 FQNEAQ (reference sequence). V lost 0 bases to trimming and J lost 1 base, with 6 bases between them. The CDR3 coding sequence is TGTGCCAGCAGCTTAGCTACTCAGAACACTGAAGCTTTCTTT. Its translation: CASSLATQNTEAFF. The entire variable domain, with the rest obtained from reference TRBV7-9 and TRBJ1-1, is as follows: DTGVSQNPRHKITKRGQNVTFRCDPISEHNRLYWYRQTLGQGPEFLTYFQNEAQLEKSRLLSDRFSAERPKGSFSTLEIQRTEQGDSAMYLCASSLATQNTEAFFGQGTRLTVV.

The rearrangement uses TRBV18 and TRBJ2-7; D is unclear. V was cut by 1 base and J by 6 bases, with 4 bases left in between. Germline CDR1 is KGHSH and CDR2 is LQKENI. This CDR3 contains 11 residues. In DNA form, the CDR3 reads TGTGCCAGCTCACCACAGGTCGAGCAGTACTTC. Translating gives CASSPQVEQYF.

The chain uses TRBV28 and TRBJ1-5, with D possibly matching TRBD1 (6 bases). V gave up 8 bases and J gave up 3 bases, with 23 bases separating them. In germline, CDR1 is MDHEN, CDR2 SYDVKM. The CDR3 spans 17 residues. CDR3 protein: CASGTSSETPINQPQHF. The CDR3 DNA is TGTGCCAGCGGGACATCTTCCGAAACCCCAATCAATCAGCCCCAGCATTTT.

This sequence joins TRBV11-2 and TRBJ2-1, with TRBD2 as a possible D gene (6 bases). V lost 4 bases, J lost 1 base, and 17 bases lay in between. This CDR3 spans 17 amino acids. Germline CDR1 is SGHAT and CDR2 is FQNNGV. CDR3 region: CASSSPGLGGSYNEQFF. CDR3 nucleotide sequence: TGTGCCAGCAGCTCACCGGGACTTGGGGGATCCTACAATGAGCAGTTCTTC.

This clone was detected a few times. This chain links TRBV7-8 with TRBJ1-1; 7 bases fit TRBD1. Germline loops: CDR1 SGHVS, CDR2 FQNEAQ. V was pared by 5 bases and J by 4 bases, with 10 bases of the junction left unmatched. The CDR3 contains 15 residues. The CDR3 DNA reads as TGTGCCAGCAGCCCAGACAGGGCAAGAGGCACTGAAGCTTTCTTT. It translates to CASSPDRARGTEAFF.

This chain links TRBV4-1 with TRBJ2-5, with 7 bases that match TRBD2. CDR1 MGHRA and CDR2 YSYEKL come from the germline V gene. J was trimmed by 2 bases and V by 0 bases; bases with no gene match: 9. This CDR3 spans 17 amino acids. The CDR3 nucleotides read TGCGCCAGCAGCCAAGATAGGAGCGGGGCCCAGCAAGAGACCCAGTACTTC. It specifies CASSQDRSGAQQETQYF.

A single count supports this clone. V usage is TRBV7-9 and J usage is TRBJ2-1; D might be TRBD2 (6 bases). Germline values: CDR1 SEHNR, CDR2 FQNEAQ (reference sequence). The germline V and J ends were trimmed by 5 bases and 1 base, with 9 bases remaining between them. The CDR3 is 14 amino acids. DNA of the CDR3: TGTGCCAGCAGCCCTAGCGAATCCTACAATGAGCAGTTCTTC. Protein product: CASSPSESYNEQFF.

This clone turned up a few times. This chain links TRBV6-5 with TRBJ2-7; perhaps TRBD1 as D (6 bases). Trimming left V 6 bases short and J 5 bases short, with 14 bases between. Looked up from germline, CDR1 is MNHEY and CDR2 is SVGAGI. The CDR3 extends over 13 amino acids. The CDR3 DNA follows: TGTGCCAGCAGGTTCGGAACAGGGAACGAGCAGTACTTC. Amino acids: CASRFGTGNEQYF.

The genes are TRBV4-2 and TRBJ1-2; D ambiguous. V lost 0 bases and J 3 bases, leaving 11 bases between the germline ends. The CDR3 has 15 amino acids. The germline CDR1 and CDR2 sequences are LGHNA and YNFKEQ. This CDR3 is CASSQDTRFHYGYTF. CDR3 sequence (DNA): TGTGCCAGCAGCCAAGATACGAGGTTTCACTATGGCTACACCTTC.

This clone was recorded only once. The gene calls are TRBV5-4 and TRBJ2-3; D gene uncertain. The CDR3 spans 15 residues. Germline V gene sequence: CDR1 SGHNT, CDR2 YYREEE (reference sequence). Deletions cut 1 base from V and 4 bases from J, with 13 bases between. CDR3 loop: CASSLNPGRPDTQYF. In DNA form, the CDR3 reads TGTGCCAGCAGCTTGAACCCTGGTCGGCCAGATACGCAGTATTTT. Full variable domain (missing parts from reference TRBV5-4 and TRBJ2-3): ETGVTQSPTHLIKTRGQQVTLRCSSQSGHNTVSWYQQALGQGPQFIFQYYREEENGRGNFPPRFSGLQFPNYSSELNVNALELDDSALYLCASSLNPGRPDTQYFGPGTRLTVL.

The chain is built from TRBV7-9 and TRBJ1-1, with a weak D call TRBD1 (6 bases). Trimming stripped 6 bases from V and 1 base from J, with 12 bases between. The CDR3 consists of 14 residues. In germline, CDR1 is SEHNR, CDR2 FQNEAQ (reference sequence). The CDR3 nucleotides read TGTGCCAGCAGGAAAAACAGGGAGAACACTGAAGCTTTCTTT. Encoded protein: CASRKNRENTEAFF.

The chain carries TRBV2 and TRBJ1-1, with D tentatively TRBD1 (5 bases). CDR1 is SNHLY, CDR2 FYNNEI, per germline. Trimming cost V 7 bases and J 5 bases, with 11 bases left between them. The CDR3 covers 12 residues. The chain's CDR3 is CASTPRGTEAFF. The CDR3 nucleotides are TGTGCCAGCACCCCGAGGGGAACTGAAGCTTTCTTT.

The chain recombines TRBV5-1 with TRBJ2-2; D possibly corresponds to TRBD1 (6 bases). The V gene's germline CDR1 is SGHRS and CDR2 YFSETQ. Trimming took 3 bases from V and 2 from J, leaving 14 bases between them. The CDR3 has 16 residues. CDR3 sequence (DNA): TGCGCCAGCAGCTCCAGGGTGACAGGAAACACCGGGGAGCTGTTTTTT. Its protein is CASSSRVTGNTGELFF. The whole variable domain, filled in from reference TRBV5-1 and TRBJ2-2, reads KAGVTQTPRYLIKTRGQQVTLSCSPISGHRSVSWYQQTPGQGLQFLFEYFSETQRNKGNFPGRFSGRQFSNSRSEMNVSTLELGDSALYLCASSSRVTGNTGELFFGEGSRLTVL.

Written as DNA, the CDR3 is TGTGCCAGCAGTCCGTCGACAGGGATGTGGCCCCAGCATTTT. Translation: CASSPSTGMWPQHF. The chain uses TRBV6-5 and TRBJ1-5; the match to TRBD1 covers 7 bases. The CDR3 loop spans 14 amino acids. J was trimmed by 9 bases and V by 5 bases; bases with no gene match: 10. The germline V gene encodes CDR1 MNHEY and CDR2 SVGAGI.

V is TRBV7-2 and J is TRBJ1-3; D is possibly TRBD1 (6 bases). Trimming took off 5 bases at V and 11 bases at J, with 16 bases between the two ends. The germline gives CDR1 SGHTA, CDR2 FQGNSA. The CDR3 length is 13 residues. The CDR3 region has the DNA TGTGCCAGCAGCCCCCGACAGGAGGGGGCCATATATTTT. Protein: CASSPRQEGAIYF.

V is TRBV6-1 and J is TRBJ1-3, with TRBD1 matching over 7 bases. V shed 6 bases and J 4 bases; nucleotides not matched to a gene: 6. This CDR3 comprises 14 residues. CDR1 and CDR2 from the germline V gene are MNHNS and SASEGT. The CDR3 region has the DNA TGTGCCAGCAGCGCCGGACAGGCGGGAAACACCATATATTTT. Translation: CASSAGQAGNTIYF.

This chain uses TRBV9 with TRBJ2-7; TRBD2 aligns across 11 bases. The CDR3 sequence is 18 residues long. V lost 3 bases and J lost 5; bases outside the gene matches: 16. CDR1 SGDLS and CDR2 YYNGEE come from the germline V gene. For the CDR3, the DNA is TGTGCCAGCAGCGGAGGGGACAACCTAGCGGGAGGCAAGAACGAGCAGTACTTC. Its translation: CASSGGDNLAGGKNEQYF.

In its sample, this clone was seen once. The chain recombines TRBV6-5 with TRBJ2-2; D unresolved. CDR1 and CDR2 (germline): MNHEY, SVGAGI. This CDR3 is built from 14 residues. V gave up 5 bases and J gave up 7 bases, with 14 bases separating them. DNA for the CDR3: TGTGCCAGCAGTCAGACCCGAACCAACGGGGAGCTGTTTTTT. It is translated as CASSQTRTNGELFF.

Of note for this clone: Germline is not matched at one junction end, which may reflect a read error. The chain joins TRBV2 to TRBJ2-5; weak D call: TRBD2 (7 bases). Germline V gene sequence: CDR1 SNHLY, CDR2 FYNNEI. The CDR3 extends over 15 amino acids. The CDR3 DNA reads TGTGCCAGCAGCGAAGGTTTAGGGGGGGTAGAGACCCAGTACTTC. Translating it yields CASSEGLGGVETQYF.

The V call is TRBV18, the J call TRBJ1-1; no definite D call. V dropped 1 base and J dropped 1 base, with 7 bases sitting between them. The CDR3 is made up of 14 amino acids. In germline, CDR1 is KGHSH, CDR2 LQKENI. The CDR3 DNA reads TGTGCCAGCTCACCACGGGCAGGGAACACTGAAGCTTTCTTT. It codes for CASSPRAGNTEAFF.

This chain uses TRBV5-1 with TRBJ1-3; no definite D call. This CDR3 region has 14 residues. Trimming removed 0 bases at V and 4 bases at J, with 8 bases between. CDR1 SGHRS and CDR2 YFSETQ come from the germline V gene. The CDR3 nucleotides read TGCGCCAGCAGCTTGGAGGGCAGCGGAAACACCATATATTTT. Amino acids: CASSLEGSGNTIYF.

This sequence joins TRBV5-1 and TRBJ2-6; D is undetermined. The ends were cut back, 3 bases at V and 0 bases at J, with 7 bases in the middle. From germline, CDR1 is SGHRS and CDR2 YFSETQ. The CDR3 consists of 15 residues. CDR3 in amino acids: CASSSDNSGANVLTF. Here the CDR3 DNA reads TGCGCCAGCAGCTCCGACAACTCTGGGGCCAACGTCCTGACTTTC.

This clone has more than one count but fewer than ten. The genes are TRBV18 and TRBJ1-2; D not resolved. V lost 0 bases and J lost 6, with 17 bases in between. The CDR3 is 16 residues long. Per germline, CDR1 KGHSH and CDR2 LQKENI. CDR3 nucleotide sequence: TGTGCCAGCTCACCACCGGAGGGCGCGACCTCAGATGGCTACACCTTC. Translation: CASSPPEGATSDGYTF.

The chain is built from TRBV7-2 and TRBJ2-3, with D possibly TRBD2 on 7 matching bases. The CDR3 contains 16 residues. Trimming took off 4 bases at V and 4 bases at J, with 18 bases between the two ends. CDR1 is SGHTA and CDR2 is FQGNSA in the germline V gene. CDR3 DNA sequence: TGTGCCAGCAGCTGGGGGCTCGCGGGGGCCCCAGATACGCAGTATTTT. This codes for CASSWGLAGAPDTQYF. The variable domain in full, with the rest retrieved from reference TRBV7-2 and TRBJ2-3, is GAGVSQSPSNKVTEKGKDVELRCDPISGHTALYWYRQSLGQGLEFLIYFQGNSAPDKSGLPSDRFSAERTGGSVSTLTIQRTQQEDSAVYLCASSWGLAGAPDTQYFGPGTRLTVL.

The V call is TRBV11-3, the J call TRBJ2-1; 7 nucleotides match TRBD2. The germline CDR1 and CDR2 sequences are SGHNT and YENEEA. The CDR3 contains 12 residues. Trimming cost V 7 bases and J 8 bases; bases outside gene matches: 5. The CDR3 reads CASTRSGYEQFF. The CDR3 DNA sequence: TGTGCCAGCACCCGTAGCGGGTATGAGCAGTTCTTC.

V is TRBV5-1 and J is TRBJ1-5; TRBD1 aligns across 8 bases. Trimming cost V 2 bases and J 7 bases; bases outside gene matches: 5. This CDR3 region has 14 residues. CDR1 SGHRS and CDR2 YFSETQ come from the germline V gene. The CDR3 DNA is TGCGCCAGCAGCTTAACAGGGGGGAAGCAGCCCCAGCATTTT. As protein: CASSLTGGKQPQHF.

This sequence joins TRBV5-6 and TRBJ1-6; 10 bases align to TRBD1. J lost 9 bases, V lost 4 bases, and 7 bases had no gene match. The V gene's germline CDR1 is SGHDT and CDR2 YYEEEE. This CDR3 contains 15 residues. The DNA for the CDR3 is TGTGCCAGCAGCCCCACCGGGACAGGGGTTTCACCCCTCCACTTT. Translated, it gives CASSPTGTGVSPLHF.

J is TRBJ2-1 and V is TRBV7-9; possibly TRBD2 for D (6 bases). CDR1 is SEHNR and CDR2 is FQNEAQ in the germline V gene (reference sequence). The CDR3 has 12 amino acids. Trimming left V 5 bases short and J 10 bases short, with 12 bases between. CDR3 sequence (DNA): TGTGCCAGCAGCCCGACGGGAGTAGAGCAGTTCTTC. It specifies CASSPTGVEQFF.

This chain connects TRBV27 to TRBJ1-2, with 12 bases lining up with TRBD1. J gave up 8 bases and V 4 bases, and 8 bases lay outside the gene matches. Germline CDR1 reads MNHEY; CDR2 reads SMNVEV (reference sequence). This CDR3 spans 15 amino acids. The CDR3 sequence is CASSSSGTGGGGYTF. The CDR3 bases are TGTGCCAGCAGTTCCTCCGGGACAGGGGGCGGGGGCTACACCTTC.